This TCR beta chain was recovered during a study of T-cell reconstitution after alpha-beta-depleted transplantation in children. Overall study results and limits: T-cell counts and diversity at one year following transplant were attributed mainly to newly produced T cells. Reportedly, only several hundred clones from non-depleted graft cells drove alpha-beta T-cell counts at about two months.

Researchers prepared the TCRbeta library using unique molecular identifiers, the study reports. TCRdb analysed the PCR reads with MiXCR anew, one entry per CDR3 protein. Among about a million distinct CDR3 sequences listed, less than 30% were seen once. This clonotype has just a few counts. What it binds is not known. CDR3 length equals 16 residues. V lost 3 bases to trimming and J lost 5 bases; unmatched junction nucleotides: 7. Germline V gene sequence: CDR1 SGHRS, CDR2 YFSETQ. The source of this sequence is a boy less than two years old who had a stem cell transplant for SCID, so the T cells may come from the graft donor. This chain connects TRBV5-1 to TRBJ2-2; 10 bases line up with TRBD1. Sequenced material: PBMCs, mostly from graft donor cells, taken 360 days after TCRalphabeta/CD19-depleted stem cell transplant. The CDR3 protein is CASSSPGQGRTGELFF. The DNA of the CDR3 is TGCGCCAGCAGCTCCCCGGGACAGGGGCGGACCGGGGAGCTGTTTTTT.